The 25 T cell receptor beta chains given below trace back to one sample, sequenced in a study of control samples from healthy donors and cancer patients (TCRdb year 2020). The method behind the library was the immunoSEQ multiplex PCR assay. This is the immuneACCESS table as TCRdb keeps it, with only in-frame sequences that have V and J called. A part of the clones is gone; compared with another copy, unresolved V genes explain less than half, and the rest is unexplained. This sample comprises about 51,000 clones, more than 70% of them detected only once. The ten biggest clones cover 40% of the sample. The sample was PBMCs. Every receptor here comes from a man over 45 with head and neck cancer.

The chain is built from TRBV5-1 and TRBJ2-6, with a weak D call TRBD1 (5 bases). V gave up 4 bases and J gave up 3 bases, with 8 bases separating them. Germline assignment: CDR1 SGHRS and CDR2 YFSETQ. This CDR3 has 14 residues. CDR3 sequence: CASSPRVGANVLTF. DNA for the CDR3: TGCGCCAGCAGCCCCAGGGTTGGGGCCAACGTCCTGACTTTC.

This chain uses TRBV29-1 with TRBJ2-7; 8 bases fit TRBD2. Per germline, CDR1 SQVTM and CDR2 ANQGSEA. Trimming removed 4 bases from V and 6 bases from J; junction bases left unmatched: 8. The CDR3 covers 13 residues. CDR3 loop: CSVVQAGVVEQYF. The CDR3 DNA is TGCAGCGTTGTTCAAGCGGGAGTAGTCGAGCAGTACTTC.

This clone appeared a single time. This chain connects TRBV6-1 to TRBJ1-6; no firm D call. Trimming removed 2 bases from V and 3 bases from J, with 11 bases in between. CDR1 is MNHNS, CDR2 SASEGT, per germline. The CDR3 spans 16 residues. This CDR3 is CASSEWGQDYNSPLHF. CDR3 bases: TGTGCCAGCAGTGAATGGGGTCAGGACTATAATTCACCCCTCCACTTT.

This clone appeared once. This chain links TRBV3-1 (or the pseudogene TRBV3-2) with TRBJ2-7; D perhaps matches TRBD1 (6 bases). The germline CDR1 and CDR2 sequences are LGHDT and YNNKEL (reference sequence). V lost 6 bases and J 4 bases, leaving 10 bases between the germline ends. The CDR3 sequence is 12 residues long. Written as DNA, the CDR3 is TGTGCCAGCAGTTCTACAGGGTACGAGCAGTACTTC. Protein product: CASSSTGYEQYF.

The chain combines TRBV5-1 with TRBJ1-6, with unresolved D. This CDR3 is built from 14 residues. Germline V lookup: CDR1 SGHRS, CDR2 YFSETQ. Trimming cost V 0 bases and J 9 bases, with 10 bases left between them. Here the CDR3 reads CASSLASGGSPLHF. DNA for the CDR3: TGCGCCAGCAGCTTGGCATCAGGCGGTTCACCCCTCCACTTT.

The table lists this clone with a few counts. The chain uses TRBV12-3 or TRBV12-4 and TRBJ1-1; the match to TRBD1 covers 7 bases. The CDR3 contains 13 residues. The V gene end was trimmed by 6 bases and the J gene end by 10 bases; junction bases not matched to a gene: 11. CDR3 nucleotide sequence: TGTGCCAGCAGACCTACAGGGGCTAAGCTAGCTTTCTTT. It encodes CASRPTGAKLAFF.

V gene TRBV28 combines with J gene TRBJ1-2; 12 bases align to TRBD1. Per the germline V gene, CDR1 is MDHEN and CDR2 is SYDVKM. V shed 2 bases, J shed 7 bases, and the junction held 5 bases outside the gene matches. There are 15 residues in the CDR3. The CDR3 protein is CASSLGDRGQRGYTF. The DNA for the CDR3 is TGTGCCAGCAGTTTAGGGGACAGGGGGCAACGTGGCTACACCTTC.

The V call is TRBV7-3, the J call TRBJ2-1; a possible D gene is TRBD2 (6 bases). The length of the CDR3 is 14 residues. Germline assignment: CDR1 SGHTA and CDR2 FQGTGA. V was trimmed by 1 base and J by 5 bases, leaving 9 bases between them. For the CDR3, the DNA is TGTGCCAGCAGCTTAATGGGGGGACACAATGAGCAGTTCTTC. Protein sequence: CASSLMGGHNEQFF.

The chain combines TRBV24-1 with TRBJ1-3; TRBD1 agrees at 7 bases. CDR3 length: 16 residues. V lost 10 bases to trimming and J lost 0 bases; unmatched junction nucleotides: 11. CDR1 is KGHDR and CDR2 is SFDVKD in the germline V gene. The DNA of the CDR3 is TGTGCCACTCAGGGGGTCCTCCTTTCCTCTGGAAACACCATATATTTT. Protein: CATQGVLLSSGNTIYF.

The rearrangement joins TRBV11-2 to TRBJ2-1; 9 nucleotides line up with TRBD1. CDR3 length equals 14 residues. V dropped 4 bases and J dropped 3; count of bases not matched to a gene: 1. Per the germline V gene, CDR1 is SGHAT and CDR2 is FQNNGV. DNA for the CDR3: TGTGCCAGCAGCTCGGACAGGGGCTACAATGAGCAGTTCTTC. It encodes CASSSDRGYNEQFF.

This chain connects TRBV12-3 or TRBV12-4 to TRBJ2-7; D is unresolved. Trimming stripped 2 bases from V and 4 bases from J, with 9 bases between. This CDR3 spans 13 amino acids. In DNA form, the CDR3 reads TGTGCCAGCAGTTTAAGGTACTGGTACGAGCAGTACTTC. Translating it yields CASSLRYWYEQYF.

This chain uses TRBV5-1 with TRBJ1-1; 7 bases align to TRBD1. V gave up 0 bases and J gave up 1 base; unmatched junction bases: 3. CDR3 length: 15 amino acids. Germline values: CDR1 SGHRS, CDR2 YFSETQ. The chain's CDR3 is CASSLEGTANTEAFF. CDR3 nucleotide sequence: TGCGCCAGCAGCTTGGAAGGGACAGCGAACACTGAAGCTTTCTTT.

This chain links TRBV3-1 (or the pseudogene TRBV3-2) with TRBJ1-2; D remains ambiguous. V lost 0 bases and J lost 4, with 9 bases in between. The CDR3 spans 14 residues. The germline CDR1 and CDR2 sequences are LGHDT and YNNKEL (reference sequence). CDR3 region: CASSQDYRGYGYTF. The CDR3 coding sequence is TGTGCCAGCAGCCAAGATTACAGAGGCTATGGCTACACCTTC.

This sequence joins TRBV28 and TRBJ2-3; 12 positions agree with TRBD2. Germline CDR1 and CDR2: MDHEN and SYDVKM. V was clipped by 5 bases and J by 8 bases; unmatched bases: 8. The CDR3 loop spans 15 amino acids. The CDR3 spells CASSVPGLAGGTQYF. CDR3 nucleotides: TGTGCCAGCAGTGTCCCGGGACTAGCGGGTGGTACGCAGTATTTT.

The V and J genes are TRBV5-6 and TRBJ2-5; tentative D call: TRBD2 (6 bases). CDR3 size: 15 residues. Germline V lookup: CDR1 SGHDT, CDR2 YYEEEE. Trimming shortened V by 4 bases and J by 2 bases, and 15 bases separated the two germline ends. The CDR3 region is CASSPTAGLQETQYF. Written as DNA, the CDR3 is TGTGCCAGCAGCCCCACAGCGGGCCTACAAGAGACCCAGTACTTC.

This clone came up a few times. This chain uses TRBV19 with TRBJ1-5; 9 bases agree with TRBD1. Germline CDR1 LNHDA, CDR2 SQIVND (reference sequence). J lost 5 bases, V lost 5 bases, and 7 bases had no gene match. The CDR3 is 15 residues long. The CDR3: CASSQPGQGYQPQHF. DNA of the CDR3: TGTGCCAGTAGTCAACCGGGACAGGGTTATCAGCCCCAGCATTTT.

This clone appeared once. The chain combines TRBV28 with TRBJ1-5; D perhaps matches TRBD1 (6 bases). Trimming shortened V by 2 bases and J by 0 bases, and 11 bases separated the two germline ends. The CDR3 totals 16 residues. Per germline, CDR1 MDHEN and CDR2 SYDVKM. Here the CDR3 DNA reads TGTGCCAGCAGTTTAGGGGGCGCTTATAGCAATCAGCCCCAGCATTTT. The encoded protein is CASSLGGAYSNQPQHF.

The V call is TRBV4-1, the J call TRBJ2-3; possible D gene TRBD2, 5 bases. Germline CDR1 MGHRA, CDR2 YSYEKL. The CDR3 is 14 amino acids. Trimming removed 4 bases from V and 6 bases from J, with 14 bases in between. The CDR3 spells CASSRLVSADTQYF. The DNA of the CDR3 is TGCGCCAGCAGCCGCTTAGTTAGCGCGGATACGCAGTATTTT.

The rearrangement joins TRBV10-2 to TRBJ2-6, with unresolved D. Germline loops: CDR1 WSHSY, CDR2 SAAADI. V lost 3 bases, J lost 4 bases, and 13 bases lay in between. CDR3 length equals 16 residues. The CDR3 DNA follows: TGCGCCAGCAGTGACAATGGTATGACCGGGGCCAACGTCCTGACTTTC. Translated, it gives CASSDNGMTGANVLTF.

The chain employs TRBV21-1 and TRBJ2-1; the table's D call of TRBD2 was not tested on the DNA. TRBV21-1 is a pseudogene segment. The CDR3 totals 17 residues. Written as DNA, the CDR3 is TGTGCCAGCAGCAGGGGGGGGGAGCAGGGACAATACAATGAGCAGTTCTTC. Translated: CASSRGGEQGQYNEQFF.

The V call is TRBV7-9, the J call TRBJ1-3; TRBD1 matches at 12 bases. CDR3 length: 17 amino acids. Losses at the gene ends were 5 bases for V and 3 bases for J; bases not matched to a gene: 8. Germline V gene lookup returns CDR1 SEHNR and CDR2 FQNEAQ (reference sequence). CDR3 amino acids: CASSPGQGARVGNTIYF. As DNA, the CDR3 is TGTGCCAGCAGCCCGGGACAGGGGGCGCGAGTTGGAAACACCATATATTTT.

The CDR3 loop is CATGGLAGLAKNIQYF. CDR3 DNA sequence: TGTGCCACCGGCGGTCTAGCGGGACTAGCCAAAAACATTCAGTACTTC. This rearrangement joins TRBV24-1 to TRBJ2-4, with TRBD2 identical over 9 bases. The CDR3 runs to 16 residues. Germline CDR1 KGHDR, CDR2 SFDVKD. J gave up 0 bases and V 9 bases, and 8 bases lay outside the gene matches.

J is TRBJ2-5 and V is TRBV24-1, with 8 bases fitting TRBD1. V shed 6 bases and J 5 bases; nucleotides not matched to a gene: 7. CDR3 length equals 14 residues. In germline, CDR1 is KGHDR, CDR2 SFDVKD. DNA for the CDR3: TGTGCCACCAGTCCAGGGGGCGACGTGGAGACCCAGTACTTC. Residues: CATSPGGDVETQYF.

The rearrangement joins TRBV19 to TRBJ2-5, with 10 positions matching TRBD2. The CDR3 runs 14 residues. Germline V gene lookup returns CDR1 LNHDA and CDR2 SQIVND (reference sequence). Trimming removed 2 bases from V and 6 bases from J; junction bases left unmatched: 3. The chain's CDR3 is CASSISSGGKTQYF. Here the CDR3 DNA reads TGTGCCAGTAGTATATCTAGCGGGGGTAAGACCCAGTACTTC.

The V and J genes are TRBV7-9 and TRBJ2-7; TRBD1 matches 8 bases. Germline CDR1 is SEHNR and CDR2 is FQNEAQ (reference sequence). This CDR3 region has 16 residues. J lost 2 bases, V lost 2 bases, and 8 bases had no gene match. The CDR3 nucleotides are TGTGCCAGCAGCTTATCATCGGGACAGGCGGCCTACGAGCAGTACTTC. Translation gives CASSLSSGQAAYEQYF.